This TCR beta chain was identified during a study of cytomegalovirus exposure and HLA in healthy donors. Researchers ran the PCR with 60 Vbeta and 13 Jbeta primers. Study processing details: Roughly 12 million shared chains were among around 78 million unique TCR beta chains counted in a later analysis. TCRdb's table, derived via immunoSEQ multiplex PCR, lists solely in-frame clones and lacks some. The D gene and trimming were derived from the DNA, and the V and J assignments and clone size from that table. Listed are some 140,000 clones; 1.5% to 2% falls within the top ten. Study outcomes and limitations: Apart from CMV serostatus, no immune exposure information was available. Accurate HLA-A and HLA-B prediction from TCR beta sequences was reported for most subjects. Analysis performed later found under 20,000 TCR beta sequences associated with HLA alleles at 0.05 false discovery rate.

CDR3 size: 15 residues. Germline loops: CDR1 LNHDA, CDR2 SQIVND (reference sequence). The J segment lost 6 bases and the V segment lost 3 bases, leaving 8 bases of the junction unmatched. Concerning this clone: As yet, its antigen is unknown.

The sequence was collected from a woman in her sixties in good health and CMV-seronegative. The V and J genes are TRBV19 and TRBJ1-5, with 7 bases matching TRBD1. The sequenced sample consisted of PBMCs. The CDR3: CASSIGTVRGQPQHF. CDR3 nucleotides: TGTGCCAGTAGTATTGGGACAGTCAGGGGTCAGCCCCAGCATTTT.